This T cell receptor beta chain was recorded in a study of blood T cells in healthy people across ages. Notes on the study in general: Nothing was known about donor CMV status, and this possibly confounded expanded clonotype changes. Both naive CD4+ cell counts and diversity were greater in long-lived donors than in aged donors. The percentage of naive T cells correlated strongly with TCR beta diversity.

The sample holds a few counts of this clonotype. Its antigen remains unknown. The use of a sample-barcoded 5' primer and a J-beta primer mix characterized a second PCR of about 7 to 12 cycles. Each cDNA was tagged by a template-switch adaptor containing 12 random nucleotides. In TCRdb, the 5' RACE reads were re-called with MiXCR into one record per CDR3 protein. The sample consists of about a million distinct CDR3 sequences, roughly two fifths of them appearing once. The CDR3 is made up of 14 amino acids. Trimming took 5 bases from V and 2 from J, leaving 10 bases between them. This chain links TRBV12-3 or TRBV12-4 with TRBJ2-1, with D perhaps matching TRBD2 (6 bases). The specimen sequenced was blood. This clonotype was sampled from a man between 18 and 35 years old in good health. The CDR3 bases are TGTGCCAGCAGTAGGACTACGGCCTACAATGAGCAGTTCTTC. Translating gives CASSRTTAYNEQFF.